This T cell receptor beta chain was identified during a study of glioma-infiltrating T cells after dendritic cell vaccination. Study overall: The vaccine used monocyte-derived dendritic cells pulsed overnight with autologous tumor lysate.

Some clones are missing from TCRdb's copy, which holds only in-frame ones; the method was immunoSEQ multiplex PCR. The sample includes approximately 62,000 clones, about nine tenths of them seen just once. Time point specified: after dendritic cell vaccination, including at tumor progression/relapse. The CDR3 extends over 12 amino acids. V lost 6 bases, J lost 7 bases, and 10 bases lay in between. Germline-derived CDR1 and CDR2 are LNHDA and SQIVND (reference sequence). The clonotype comes from a human donor with glioblastoma. The material was blood, obtained after dendritic cell vaccination. The chain uses TRBV19 and TRBJ1-5; a possible D gene is TRBD1 (6 bases). CDR3 sequence (DNA): TGTGCCAGTAGCACAGGGTACCAGCCCCAGCATTTT. This encodes CASSTGYQPQHF.